What follows are 19 T cell receptor beta chains derived from one specimen sequenced in a study of T cells in Graves' hyperthyroidism and ophthalmopathy. Amplified TCR beta CDR3 regions derived from RNA transcripts. The TCR CDR3 first-round RT-PCR relied on the HTBI primer set. Via MiXCR, TCRdb re-called the multiplex PCR reads, giving one row per CDR3 protein. The sample holds a few hundred thousand distinct CDR3 sequences, around 42% seen once. The sample comprised peripheral blood or thyroid tissue (not recorded which). The source is a young woman with Graves' hyperthyroidism.

This clonotype was counted at least ten times. This rearrangement joins TRBV7-3 to TRBJ2-2; TRBD2 matches 9 bases. With 3 bases clipped from V and 4 bases from J, the junction kept 0 bases outside the gene matches. This CDR3 is 14 amino acids long. CDR1 SGHTA and CDR2 FQGTGA come from the germline V gene. The CDR3 loop reads CASSLTSGTGELFF. The CDR3 DNA follows: TGTGCCAGCAGCTTGACTAGCGGCACCGGGGAGCTGTTTTTT.

This clonotype was counted ten times or more. The rearrangement joins TRBV7-2 to TRBJ1-2; D is unclear. The CDR3 spans 13 residues. Germline lookup yields CDR1 SGHTA and CDR2 FQGNSA. The V end lost 5 bases, the J end lost 3 bases, and 10 bases lay between the germline ends. The CDR3 DNA reads TGTGCCAGCAGCGCGACCCCCGACTATGGCTACACCTTC. Encoded protein: CASSATPDYGYTF. The full variable domain, its missing parts supplied by reference TRBV7-2 and TRBJ1-2, is GAGVSQSPSNKVTEKGKDVELRCDPISGHTALYWYRQSLGQGLEFLIYFQGNSAPDKSGLPSDRFSAERTGGSVSTLTIQRTQQEDSAVYLCASSATPDYGYTFGSGTRLTVV.

This chain links TRBV2 with TRBJ2-3; a possible D gene is TRBD1 (5 bases). V gave up 5 bases and J gave up 0 bases, with 9 bases separating them. The CDR3 totals 14 residues. Germline V gene sequence: CDR1 SNHLY, CDR2 FYNNEI. The CDR3 loop reads CASSRGHSTDTQYF. The CDR3 nucleotides read TGTGCCAGCAGTCGCGGACATAGCACAGATACGCAGTATTTT. The full variable domain, with the rest looked up from reference TRBV2 and TRBJ2-3, is EPEVTQTPSHQVTQMGQEVILRCVPISNHLYFYWYRQILGQKVEFLVSFYNNEISEKSEIFDDQFSVERPDGSNFTLKIRSTKLEDSAMYFCASSRGHSTDTQYFGPGTRLTVL.

This clonotype has ten or more counts. V gene TRBV19 combines with J gene TRBJ1-2; D gene unclear. With 4 bases removed from V and 4 bases from J, the gap between germline ends came to 10 bases. The CDR3 is 13 residues long. Germline CDR1 is LNHDA and CDR2 is SQIVND (reference sequence). Here the CDR3 reads CASSSMRSYGYTF. Here the CDR3 DNA reads TGTGCCAGTAGTAGTATGAGATCCTATGGCTACACCTTC.

The chain is built from TRBV25-1 and TRBJ1-2, with D uncertain. Germline V lookup: CDR1 MGHDK, CDR2 SYGVNS. The CDR3 is 13 amino acids. V was clipped by 6 bases and J by 4 bases, with 12 bases between them. Written as DNA, the CDR3 is TGTGCCAGCAGCTCACTAGTGGGCTATGGCTACACCTTC. It codes for CASSSLVGYGYTF.

In this sample, this clonotype turned up many times. This chain joins TRBV20-1 and TRBJ2-2, with 11 bases that match TRBD2. This CDR3 has 19 residues. J lost 5 bases, V lost 0 bases, and 14 bases had no gene match. CDR1 and CDR2 from the germline V gene are DFQATT and SNEGSKA (reference sequence). The CDR3 is CSARDAMIAGGPATGELFF. The CDR3 nucleotides read TGCAGTGCTAGAGATGCGATGATAGCGGGAGGGCCTGCGACCGGGGAGCTGTTTTTT.

The gene calls are TRBV2 and TRBJ1-2; 7 nucleotides agree with TRBD1. The trim removed 4 bases at V and 6 bases at J, leaving 11 bases unmatched. In germline, CDR1 is SNHLY, CDR2 FYNNEI. The CDR3 consists of 15 residues. As DNA, the CDR3 is TGTGCCAGCAGTGCTAGAGTCAGGGGGGCTGATGGCTACACCTTC. It codes for CASSARVRGADGYTF.

This clonotype was recorded many times. This chain joins TRBV6-4 and TRBJ1-5, with D possibly TRBD1 on 5 matching bases. CDR1 MRHNA and CDR2 SNTAGT come from the germline V gene. V gave up 4 bases and J gave up 4 bases, with 8 bases separating them. The CDR3 spans 13 residues. CDR3 in DNA: TGTGCCAGCAGTGTAGGGGAAAATCAGCCCCAGCATTTT. Amino acid sequence: CASSVGENQPQHF.

CDR3 sequence reads: CASSARGDRGFVTEAFF. CDR3 DNA: TGTGCCAGCAGTGCTAGAGGGGACAGGGGATTTGTCACTGAAGCTTTCTTT. The rearrangement joins TRBV25-1 to TRBJ1-1; 10 positions match TRBD1. The germline CDR1 and CDR2 sequences are MGHDK and SYGVNS. The CDR3 is 17 residues long. Germline trimming cut 4 bases from V and 4 bases from J; bases unmatched to any gene: 12.

This clonotype occurred once. This may be a read error: a much more frequent sequence differs by one nucleotide. The chain joins TRBV10-3 to TRBJ2-2; 7 bases align to TRBD1. The V and J ends lost 0 bases and 5 bases, in that order; junction bases with no gene match: 9. Germline lookup yields CDR1 ENHRY and CDR2 SYGVKD. The CDR3 spans 17 residues. The CDR3 nucleotides are TGTGCCATCAGTGAGTCGGACAGGTCCCTAAGGACCGGGGAGCTGTTTTTT. Its translation is CAISESDRSLRTGELFF.

This chain links TRBV20-1 with TRBJ2-7; TRBD1 aligns across 7 bases. This CDR3 region has 13 residues. Germline trimming cut 3 bases from V and 7 bases from J; bases unmatched to any gene: 9. Germline V gives CDR1 DFQATT, CDR2 SNEGSKA (reference sequence). CDR3 coding DNA: TGCAGTGCTAGGAGGCCAGGGGGTAATGAGCAGTACTTC. Amino acids: CSARRPGGNEQYF.

This clonotype was observed at least ten times. The V call is TRBV6-5, the J call TRBJ1-5, with 7 nucleotides matching TRBD1. CDR1 is MNHEY and CDR2 is SVGAGI in the germline V gene. V was pared by 6 bases and J by 3 bases, with 8 bases of the junction left unmatched. This CDR3 has 15 residues. The CDR3 sequence is CASRVTTGHNQPQHF. CDR3 sequence (DNA): TGTGCCAGCAGGGTGACGACAGGGCACAATCAGCCCCAGCATTTT.

The V and J genes are TRBV27 and TRBJ2-5; TRBD1 matches 10 bases. V lost 6 bases and J lost 3; bases outside the gene matches: 4. Germline assignment: CDR1 MNHEY and CDR2 SMNVEV (reference sequence). The CDR3 is 14 amino acids. In nucleotides, the CDR3 is TGTGCCAGCAGGCTGGGACAGGGGAAAGAGACCCAGTACTTC. This encodes CASRLGQGKETQYF.

As to this clonotype: A read error is possible here, since a much larger clone lies one base away. The genes are TRBV3-1 and TRBJ2-7; D unresolved. Germline CDR1 and CDR2: LGHDT and YNNKEL (reference sequence). The CDR3 length is 12 residues. For the CDR3, the DNA is TGTGTCAGCAGCCAAGTAAATCGGGAGCAGTACTTC. Protein: CVSSQVNREQYF.

As regards this clonotype: With a much larger clone just one base away, this may be a read error. Since no conserved phenylalanine or tryptophan closes the CDR3, a read error is the likely cause. The CDR3 loop reads CASGPAAADYEQYL. For the CDR3, the DNA is TGTGCCAGCGGGCCGGCGGCGGCCGATTACGAGCAGTACCTC. The chain couples TRBV6-1 to TRBJ2-7; D unresolved. V was shortened by 8 bases and J by 4 bases, with 18 bases between the two germline ends. CDR3 length equals 14 residues. The germline V gene has CDR1 MNHNS and CDR2 SASEGT.

There are many counts of this clonotype. The CDR3 region has the DNA TGCGCCAGCAGCTTGTTGGTAGGGCCCCAAGAGACCCAGTACTTC. Protein sequence: CASSLLVGPQETQYF. The V and J genes are TRBV5-1 and TRBJ2-5; D gene ambiguous. CDR1 SGHRS and CDR2 YFSETQ come from the germline V gene. The CDR3 totals 15 residues. Trimming shortened V by 1 base and J by 1 base, and 11 bases separated the two germline ends. Full variable domain (missing parts from reference TRBV5-1 and TRBJ2-5): KAGVTQTPRYLIKTRGQQVTLSCSPISGHRSVSWYQQTPGQGLQFLFEYFSETQRNKGNFPGRFSGRQFSNSRSEMNVSTLELGDSALYLCASSLLVGPQETQYFGPGTRLLVL.

The J gene is TRBJ2-7, the V gene TRBV20-1; the D is unclear. Germline V gene data show CDR1 as DFQATT and CDR2 as SNEGSKA (reference sequence). CDR3 length equals 16 residues. The germline V and J ends were trimmed by 0 bases and 0 bases, with 15 bases remaining between them. Here the CDR3 DNA reads TGCAGTGCTAGAGACCGTGGAAGACCGAGCTCCTACGAGCAGTACTTC. The encoded protein is CSARDRGRPSSYEQYF.

As to this clonotype: Just one base apart from a much larger clone, this may be a read error. The chain carries TRBV9 and TRBJ1-3; perhaps TRBD1 as D (5 bases). The CDR3 loop spans 14 amino acids. Germline V lookup: CDR1 SGDLS, CDR2 YYNGEE. The CDR3: CASSGSGYGNTKYF. Written as DNA, the CDR3 is TGTGCCAGCAGCGGCTCAGGGTACGGAAACACCAAATATTTT.

This clonotype was recorded many times. The chain recombines TRBV2 with TRBJ2-7; D is ambiguous. CDR3 length equals 13 residues. Trimming removed 6 bases from V and 1 base from J, with 10 bases in between. Germline V lookup: CDR1 SNHLY, CDR2 FYNNEI. The chain's CDR3 is CASSKELSYEQYF. The CDR3 region has the DNA TGTGCCAGCAGCAAGGAACTATCCTACGAGCAGTACTTC.